The source of this TCR beta chain is a study of T cell changes during pregnancy in multiple sclerosis (dated by TCRdb to between 2017 and 2020). For context, the study as a whole: Changes in the T cell repertoire over the course of pregnancy were examined in this study in women with multiple sclerosis.

CDR1 and CDR2 were assigned from the germline V gene (reference sequence) as LNHDA and SQIVND. V and J are truncated by 4 bases and 6 bases respectively, leaving an intervening sequence of 4 bases. The CDR3 holds 11 amino acids from the cysteine to the phenylalanine. Left in the record is the CDR3 DNA by itself, 33 bases read in frame from the first base. The library was prepared using the immunoSEQ multiplex PCR assay. This immuneACCESS table, as held by TCRdb, lists in-frame sequences with V and J called but not all clones. Of the missing ones, under half trace to an unresolved V gene in checked studies; the others have no known cause. In all, the sample holds around 16,000 clones, and roughly 80% of those were seen once. 17% of the sample goes to the ten largest clones. Notes on this clone: Its antigen has not been determined. No base quality values were provided; no much bigger clone lies one nucleotide off.

This receptor was taken from a female donor in good health, enrolled as a control in a pregnancy study. The chain is encoded by TRBV19 joined to TRBJ2-1, with the D gene uncertain. This specimen was CD8+ T cells from peripheral blood mononuclear cells, taken after pregnancy. At the DNA level, the sequence is TGTGCCAGTAGTACTTCCAATGAGCAGTTCTTC. It is translated as CASSTSNEQFF. Reference TRBV19 and TRBJ2-1 proteins supply the regions before and after the CDR3; the full variable domain is: DGGITQSPKYLFRKEGQNVTLSCEQNLNHDAMYWYRQDPGQGLRLIYYSQIVNDFQKGDIAEGYSVSREKKESFPLTVTSAQKNPTAFYLCASSTSNEQFFGPGTRLTVL.